This TCR beta chain derives from a study of T cell responses to AZD1222 COVID-19 vaccine. Overall study results and limits: Spike-specific TCR breadth and depth were elevated following two AZD1222 doses. A mostly white British donor set with more females was recruited, and clonal diversity was possibly underestimated. Unmutated variant regions reportedly attract nearly half of all spike-specific TCRs.

The CDR3 loop spans 10 amino acids. Germline V gene lookup returns CDR1 MDHEN and CDR2 SYDVKM. Trimming shortened V by 6 bases and J by 5 bases, and 3 bases separated the two germline ends. Clones were sequenced by immunoSEQ multiplex PCR, and TCRdb holds only the in-frame ones, with some missing. The table has 170,000 or so clones, 90% to 95% seen once. Note on this clone: Its specificity is not known.

This receptor was identified in an adult in good health. This chain links TRBV28 with TRBJ2-3; no clear D. The sample in question was peripheral blood, obtained on day 0 of AZD1222 vaccination. CDR3 sequence (DNA): TGTGCCAGCAGGGGAGATACGCAGTATTTT. Amino acid sequence: CASRGDTQYF.